The clone carrying this T cell receptor (beta chain) was counted a few times. TCRdb re-derived calls from the reads in MiXCR, one entry per CDR3 protein. Here the sample spans more than 350,000 distinct CDR3 sequences, roughly 31% being singletons. This entry comes from a study of T cell repertoires in cytomegalovirus infection. In germline, CDR1 is KGHDR, CDR2 SFDVKD. This CDR3 spans 15 amino acids. V lost 1 base and J 7 bases, leaving 13 bases between the germline ends. This receptor was taken from a human donor in good health (CMV status not recorded). Some clones in this sample may be carry-over from other donors' samples. The V gene is TRBV24-1, the J gene TRBJ2-1; D is perhaps TRBD1 or TRBD2 (6 bases each). Specimen: PBMCs. The DNA for the CDR3 is TGTGCCACCAGTGATTTTTCGGGGGCGGGGAATGAGCAGTTCTTC. It is translated as CATSDFSGAGNEQFF.